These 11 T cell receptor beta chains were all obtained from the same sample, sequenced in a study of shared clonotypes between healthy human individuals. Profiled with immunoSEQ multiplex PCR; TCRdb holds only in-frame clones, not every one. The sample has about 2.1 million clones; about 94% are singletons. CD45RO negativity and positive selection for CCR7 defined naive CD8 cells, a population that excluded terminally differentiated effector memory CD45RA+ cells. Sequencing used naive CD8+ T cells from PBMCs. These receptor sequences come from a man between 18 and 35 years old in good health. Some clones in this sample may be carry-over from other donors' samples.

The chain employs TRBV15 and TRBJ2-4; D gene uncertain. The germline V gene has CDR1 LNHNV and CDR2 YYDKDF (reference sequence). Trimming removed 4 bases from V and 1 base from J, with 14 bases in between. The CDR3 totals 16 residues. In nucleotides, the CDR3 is TGTGCCACCAGCACTACCACACCTAGTGCCAAAAACATTCAGTACTTC. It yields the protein CATSTTTPSAKNIQYF.

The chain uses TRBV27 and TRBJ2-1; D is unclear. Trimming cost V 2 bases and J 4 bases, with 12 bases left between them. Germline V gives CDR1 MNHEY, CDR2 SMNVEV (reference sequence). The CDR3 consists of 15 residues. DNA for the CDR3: TGTGCCAGCAGTTTAGGTCAGAGTCTTTACAATGAGCAGTTCTTC. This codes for CASSLGQSLYNEQFF.

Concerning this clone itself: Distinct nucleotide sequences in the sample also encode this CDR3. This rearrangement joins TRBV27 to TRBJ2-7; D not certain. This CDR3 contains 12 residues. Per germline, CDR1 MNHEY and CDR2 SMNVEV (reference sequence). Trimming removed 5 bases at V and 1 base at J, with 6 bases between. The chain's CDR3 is CASSHNSYEQYF. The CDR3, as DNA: TGTGCCAGCAGTCACAATTCCTACGAGCAGTACTTC.

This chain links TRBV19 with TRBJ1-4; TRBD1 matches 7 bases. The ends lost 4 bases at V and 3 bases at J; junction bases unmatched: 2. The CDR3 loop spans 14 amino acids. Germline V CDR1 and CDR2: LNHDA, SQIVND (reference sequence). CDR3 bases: TGTGCCAGTAGTAGACAGGGTTCTAATGAAAAACTGTTTTTT. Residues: CASSRQGSNEKLFF.

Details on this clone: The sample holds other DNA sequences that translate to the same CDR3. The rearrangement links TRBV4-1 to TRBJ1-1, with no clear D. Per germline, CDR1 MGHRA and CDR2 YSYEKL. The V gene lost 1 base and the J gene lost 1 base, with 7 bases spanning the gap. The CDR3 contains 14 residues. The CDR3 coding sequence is TGCGCCAGCAGCCAAGGGCAGCGGAACACTGAAGCTTTCTTT. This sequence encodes CASSQGQRNTEAFF.

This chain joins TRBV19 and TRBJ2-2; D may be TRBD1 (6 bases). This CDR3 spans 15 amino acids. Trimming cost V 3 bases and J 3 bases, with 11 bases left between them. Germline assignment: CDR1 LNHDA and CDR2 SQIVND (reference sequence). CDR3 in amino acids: CASSMRTDYTGELFF. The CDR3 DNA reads TGTGCCAGTAGTATGAGGACAGACTACACCGGGGAGCTGTTTTTT.

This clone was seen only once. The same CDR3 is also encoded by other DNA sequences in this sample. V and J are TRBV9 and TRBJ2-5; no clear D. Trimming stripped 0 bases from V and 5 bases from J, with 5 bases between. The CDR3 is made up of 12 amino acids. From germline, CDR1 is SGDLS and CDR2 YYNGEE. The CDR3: CASSVEGETQYF. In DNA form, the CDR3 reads TGTGCCAGCAGCGTAGAAGGCGAGACCCAGTACTTC.

The DNA for the CDR3 is TGTGCCACCAGCAGAGGACTCGGGGGTGGCAATCAGCCCCAGCATTTT. This codes for CATSRGLGGGNQPQHF. The V and J genes are TRBV15 and TRBJ1-5; weak D call: TRBD1 (5 bases). V lost 1 base and J lost 2, with 12 bases in between. Germline lookup yields CDR1 LNHNV and CDR2 YYDKDF (reference sequence). The CDR3 loop spans 16 amino acids.

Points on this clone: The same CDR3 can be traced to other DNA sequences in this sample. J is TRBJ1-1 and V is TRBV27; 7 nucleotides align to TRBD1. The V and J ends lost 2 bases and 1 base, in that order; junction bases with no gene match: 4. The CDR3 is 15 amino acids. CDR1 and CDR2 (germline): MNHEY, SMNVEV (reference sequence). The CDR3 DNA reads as TGTGCCAGCAGTTTACTCGACAGGGCGAACACTGAAGCTTTCTTT. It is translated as CASSLLDRANTEAFF.

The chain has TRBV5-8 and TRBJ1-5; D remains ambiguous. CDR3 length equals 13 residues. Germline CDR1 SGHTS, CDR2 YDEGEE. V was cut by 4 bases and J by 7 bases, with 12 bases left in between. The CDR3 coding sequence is TGTGCCAGCAGCCCGGGTGGTTTGCAGCCCCAGCATTTT. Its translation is CASSPGGLQPQHF.

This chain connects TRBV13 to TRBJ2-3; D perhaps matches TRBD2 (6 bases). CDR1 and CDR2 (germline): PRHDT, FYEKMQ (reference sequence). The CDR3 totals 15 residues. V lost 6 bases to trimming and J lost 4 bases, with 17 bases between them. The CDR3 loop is CASRSRESKADTQYF. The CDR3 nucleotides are TGTGCCAGCAGAAGTCGGGAGTCCAAAGCAGATACGCAGTATTTT.